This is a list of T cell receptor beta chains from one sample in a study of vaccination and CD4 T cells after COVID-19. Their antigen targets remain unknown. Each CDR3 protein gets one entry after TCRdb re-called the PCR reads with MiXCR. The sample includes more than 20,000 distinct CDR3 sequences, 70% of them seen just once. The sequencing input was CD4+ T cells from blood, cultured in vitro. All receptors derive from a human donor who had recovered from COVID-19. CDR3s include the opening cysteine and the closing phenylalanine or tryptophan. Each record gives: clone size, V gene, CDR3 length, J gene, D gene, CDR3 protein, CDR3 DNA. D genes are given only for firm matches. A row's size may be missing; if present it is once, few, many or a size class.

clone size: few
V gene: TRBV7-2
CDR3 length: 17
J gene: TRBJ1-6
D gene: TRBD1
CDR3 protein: CASSPRTGTYRNSPLHF
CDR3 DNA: TGTGCCAGCAGCCCAAGGACAGGGACTTATCGGAATTCACCCCTCCACTTT

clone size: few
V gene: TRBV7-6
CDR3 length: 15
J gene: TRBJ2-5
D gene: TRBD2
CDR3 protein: CASRPAGGSAETQYF
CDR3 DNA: TGTGCCAGCAGACCAGCGGGAGGGTCCGCAGAGACCCAGTACTTC

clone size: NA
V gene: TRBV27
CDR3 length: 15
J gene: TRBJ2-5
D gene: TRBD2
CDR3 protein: CASSFFGGSRGTQYF
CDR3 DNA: TGTGCCAGCAGTTTTTTCGGCGGGAGCCGGGGGACCCAGTACTTC

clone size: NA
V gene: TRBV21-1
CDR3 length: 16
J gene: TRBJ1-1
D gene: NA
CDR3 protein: CASSKEGRGGNTEAFF
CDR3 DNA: TGTGCCAGCAGCAAAGAGGGCAGGGGAGGGAACACTGAAGCTTTCTTT

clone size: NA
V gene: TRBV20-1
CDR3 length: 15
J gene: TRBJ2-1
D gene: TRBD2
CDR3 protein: CSARDSGLANNEQFF
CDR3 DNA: TGCAGTGCTAGAGATTCGGGACTAGCGAACAATGAGCAGTTCTTC

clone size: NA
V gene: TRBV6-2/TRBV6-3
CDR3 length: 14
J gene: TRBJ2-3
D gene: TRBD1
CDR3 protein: CASSYIQGADTQYF
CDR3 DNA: TGTGCCAGCAGTTATATACAGGGGGCAGATACGCAGTATTTT

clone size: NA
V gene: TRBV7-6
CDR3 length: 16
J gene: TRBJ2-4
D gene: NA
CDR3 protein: CASSLVLGGPADIQYF
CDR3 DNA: TGTGCCAGCAGCTTAGTTTTGGGGGGGCCGGCGGACATTCAGTACTTC

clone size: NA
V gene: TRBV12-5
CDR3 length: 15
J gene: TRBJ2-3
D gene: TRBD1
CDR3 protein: CASGPGQGYTDTQYF
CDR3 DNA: TGTGCTAGTGGTCCGGGACAGGGGTACACAGATACGCAGTATTTT

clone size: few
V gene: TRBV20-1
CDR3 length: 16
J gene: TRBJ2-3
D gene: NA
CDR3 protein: CSASDEGTPPTDTQYF
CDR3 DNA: TGCAGTGCCTCTGACGAGGGAACCCCCCCGACAGATACGCAGTATTTT

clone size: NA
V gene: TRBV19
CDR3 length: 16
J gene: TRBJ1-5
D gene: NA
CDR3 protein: CASSQRDWHSNQPQHF
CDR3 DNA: TGTGCCAGTAGTCAAAGAGATTGGCATAGCAATCAGCCCCAGCATTTT

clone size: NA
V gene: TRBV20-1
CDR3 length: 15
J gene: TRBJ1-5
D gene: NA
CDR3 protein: CSARIPDRLNQPQHF
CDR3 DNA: TGCAGTGCTAGAATTCCGGACAGACTCAATCAGCCCCAGCATTTT

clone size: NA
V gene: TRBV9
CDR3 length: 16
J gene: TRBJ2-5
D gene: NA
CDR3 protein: CASSVSDSLIGETQYF
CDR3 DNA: TGTGCCAGCAGCGTGTCGGACAGCCTGATAGGGGAGACCCAGTACTTC

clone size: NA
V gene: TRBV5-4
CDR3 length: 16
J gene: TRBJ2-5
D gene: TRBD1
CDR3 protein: CASSPAGQGGMKTQYF
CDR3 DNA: TGTGCCAGCAGCCCGGCCGGACAGGGTGGTATGAAGACCCAGTACTTC

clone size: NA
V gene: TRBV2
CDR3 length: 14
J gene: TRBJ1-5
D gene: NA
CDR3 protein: CASSEARLNQPQHF
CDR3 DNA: TGTGCCAGCAGTGAAGCCCGTTTGAATCAGCCCCAGCATTTT

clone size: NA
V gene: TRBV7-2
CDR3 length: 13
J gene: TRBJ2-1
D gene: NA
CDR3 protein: CASSLDPANEQFF
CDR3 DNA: TGTGCCAGCAGCTTAGATCCCGCGAATGAGCAGTTCTTC

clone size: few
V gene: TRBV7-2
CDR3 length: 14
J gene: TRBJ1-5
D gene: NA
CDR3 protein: CASSPLTFNQPQHF
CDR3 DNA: TGTGCCAGCAGCCCCCTGACATTCAATCAGCCCCAGCATTTT

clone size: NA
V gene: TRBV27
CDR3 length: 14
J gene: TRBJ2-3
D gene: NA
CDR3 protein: CASSRRQATDTQYF
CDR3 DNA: TGTGCCAGCAGCCGACGACAGGCCACAGATACGCAGTATTTT

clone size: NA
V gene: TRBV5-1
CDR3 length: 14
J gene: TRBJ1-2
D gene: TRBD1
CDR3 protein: CASSSSRGQGGYTF
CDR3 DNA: TGCGCCAGCAGCTCCTCTAGGGGGCAGGGAGGCTACACCTTC

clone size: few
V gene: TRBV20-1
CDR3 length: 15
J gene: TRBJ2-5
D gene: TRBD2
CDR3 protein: CSARDLSGIGETQYF
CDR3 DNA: TGCAGTGCTAGAGACCTTAGCGGGATAGGGGAGACCCAGTACTTC

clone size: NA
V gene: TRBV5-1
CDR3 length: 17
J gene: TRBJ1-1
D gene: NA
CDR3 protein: CASSSTGSNYLNTEAFF
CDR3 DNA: TGCGCCAGCAGCTCTACAGGGAGCAATTACCTGAACACTGAAGCTTTCTTT

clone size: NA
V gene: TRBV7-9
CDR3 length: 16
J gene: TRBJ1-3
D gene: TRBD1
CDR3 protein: CASSFLKTGDGNTIYF
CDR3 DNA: TGTGCCAGCAGCTTCCTAAAGACAGGGGATGGAAACACCATATATTTT

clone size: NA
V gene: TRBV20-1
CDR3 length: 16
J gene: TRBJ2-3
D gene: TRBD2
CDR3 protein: CSARRTSGPLSDTQYF
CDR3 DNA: TGCAGTGCTAGAAGGACTAGCGGGCCGTTATCAGATACGCAGTATTTT

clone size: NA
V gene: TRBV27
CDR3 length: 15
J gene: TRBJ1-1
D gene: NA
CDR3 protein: CASSPHQGGVSEAFF
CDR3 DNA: TGTGCCAGCAGCCCCCACCAGGGAGGGGTCTCTGAAGCTTTCTTT

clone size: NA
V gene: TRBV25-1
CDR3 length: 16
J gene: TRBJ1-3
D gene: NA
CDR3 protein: CASSEYSRSSGNTIYF
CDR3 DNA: TGTGCCAGCAGTGAATATAGCCGAAGCTCTGGAAACACCATATATTTT

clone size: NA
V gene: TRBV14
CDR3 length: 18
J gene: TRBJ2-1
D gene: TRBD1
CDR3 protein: CASSQDRDSLNSYNEQFF
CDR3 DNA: TGTGCCAGCAGCCAGGACCGGGACAGCCTAAACTCCTACAATGAGCAGTTCTTC

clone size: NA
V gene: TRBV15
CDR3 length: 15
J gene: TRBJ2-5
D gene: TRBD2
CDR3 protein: CATSRFTSGQATQYF
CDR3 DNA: TGTGCCACCAGCAGATTTACTAGCGGCCAAGCGACCCAGTACTTC

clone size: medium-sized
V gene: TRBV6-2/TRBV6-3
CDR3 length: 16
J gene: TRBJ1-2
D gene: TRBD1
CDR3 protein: CASSYPNTGGAYGYTF
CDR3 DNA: TGTGCCAGCAGTTACCCCAATACAGGGGGCGCCTATGGCTACACCTTC

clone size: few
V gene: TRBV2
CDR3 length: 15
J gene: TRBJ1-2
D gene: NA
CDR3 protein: CASSEGESEGYGYTF
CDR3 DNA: TGTGCCAGCAGTGAAGGGGAATCTGAGGGCTATGGCTACACCTTC

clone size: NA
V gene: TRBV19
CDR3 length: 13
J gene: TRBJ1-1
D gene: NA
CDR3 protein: CASSPRANTEAFF
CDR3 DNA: TGTGCCAGTAGTCCCCGGGCCAACACTGAAGCTTTCTTT

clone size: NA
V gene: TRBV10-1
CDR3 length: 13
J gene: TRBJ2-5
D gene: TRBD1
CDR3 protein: CASSENRGETQYF
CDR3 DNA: TGCGCCAGCAGTGAAAACAGGGGAGAGACCCAGTACTTC

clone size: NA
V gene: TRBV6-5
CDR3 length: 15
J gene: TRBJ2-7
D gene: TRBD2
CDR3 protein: CASSSPQREGHEQYF
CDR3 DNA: TGTGCCAGCAGTTCCCCACAGCGGGAGGGACACGAGCAGTACTTC

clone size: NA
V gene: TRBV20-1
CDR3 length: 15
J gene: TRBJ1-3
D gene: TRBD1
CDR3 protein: CSARTGDHSGNTIYF
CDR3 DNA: TGCAGTGCTAGAACAGGGGATCACTCTGGAAACACCATATATTTT